The T cell receptor beta chain under discussion was sequenced for a study of cytomegalovirus exposure and HLA in healthy donors. Overall study results and limits: Associated with cytomegalovirus, according to the listing, were 150 to 200 TCR beta chains.

Only in-frame clones appear in the TCRdb table, and some are missing; sequencing was by immunoSEQ multiplex PCR. The sample carries some 170,000 clones, around nine tenths recorded once. Of note for this clone: Its antigen remains unknown.

The material sequenced was PBMCs. The source of this sequence is a man in his late teens or twenties in good health and CMV-seropositive.

CDR3 sequence (DNA): TGTGCCACCAGCAGACTCCGGGACAGTTCCTCCTACGAGCAGTACTTC. This codes for CATSRLRDSSSYEQYF. This chain connects TRBV15 to TRBJ2-7; 7 bases are a match to TRBD1. CDR1 LNHNV and CDR2 YYDKDF come from the germline V gene (reference sequence). J lost 0 bases, V lost 2 bases, and 7 bases had no gene match. The length of the CDR3 is 16 residues.